This TCR beta chain was obtained from a study of cytomegalovirus exposure and HLA in healthy donors. The germline gives CDR1 DFQATT, CDR2 SNEGSKA (reference sequence). V shed 5 bases and J 4 bases; nucleotides not matched to a gene: 2. This CDR3 is built from 11 residues. TCRdb's copy holds only in-frame clones and misses some; the assay was immunoSEQ multiplex PCR. The sample lists some 120,000 clones, almost 90% seen once, with about 1.5% in the top ten. The sequenced material came from PBMCs. The source of this sequence is a man aged 25 to 40 in good health and CMV-seronegative. V usage is TRBV20-1 and J usage is TRBJ2-7, with 7 bases fitting TRBD1. The DNA of the CDR3 is TGCAGTGCTCCACAGGGGTACGAGCAGTACTTC. Protein sequence: CSAPQGYEQYF.